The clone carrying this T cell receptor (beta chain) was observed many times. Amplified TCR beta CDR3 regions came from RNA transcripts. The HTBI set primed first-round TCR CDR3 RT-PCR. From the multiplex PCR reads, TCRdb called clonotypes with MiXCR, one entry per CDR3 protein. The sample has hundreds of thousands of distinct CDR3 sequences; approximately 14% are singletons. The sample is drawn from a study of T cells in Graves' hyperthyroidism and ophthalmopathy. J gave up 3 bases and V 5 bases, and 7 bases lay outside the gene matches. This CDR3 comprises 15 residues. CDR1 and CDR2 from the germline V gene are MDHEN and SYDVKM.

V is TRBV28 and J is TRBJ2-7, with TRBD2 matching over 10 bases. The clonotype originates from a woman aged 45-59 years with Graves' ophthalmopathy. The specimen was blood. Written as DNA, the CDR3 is TGTGCCAGCAGTCCCACCGGACTAGCGGACTACGAGCAGTACTTC. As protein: CASSPTGLADYEQYF.